This TCR beta chain was sequenced during a study of T-cell reconstitution after alpha-beta-depleted transplantation in children. General study findings and limits: The origin of high day-60 TCRbeta diversity in some patients lay in surviving recipient T cells and thymic progenitors.

V lost 0 bases and J 5 bases, leaving 8 bases between the germline ends. The CDR3 has 13 residues. CDR1 is LGHNA and CDR2 is YSLEER in the germline V gene. Unique molecular identifiers were incorporated into the prepared TCRbeta library. MiXCR, applied by TCRdb to the PCR reads, yields one record per CDR3 protein. The sample contains 580,000 or so distinct CDR3 sequences, 20% to 25% of which appear only once. This clonotype has a count of ten or more. Antigen: not known. The sample was PBMCs, mostly from graft donor cells, taken 360 days after TCRalphabeta/CD19-depleted stem cell transplant. The rearrangement links TRBV4-3 to TRBJ2-7; D is ambiguous. This clonotype was sampled from a boy under two years old who had a stem cell transplant for acute myeloid leukemia, so the T cells may come from the graft donor. This chain's CDR3 is CASSQDWENEQYF. CDR3 nucleotide sequence: TGCGCCAGCAGCCAAGATTGGGAAAACGAGCAGTACTTC.